This passage covers 15 T cell receptor beta chains from one sample sequenced in a study of molecular identifiers for immune sequencing clone quantification. TCRdb itself ran the PCR reads through MiXCR, one entry per CDR3 protein. The profile covers 60,000 to 70,000 distinct CDR3 sequences, with roughly 18% appearing a single time and roughly 1.5% taken by the ten largest. The specimen was naive CD8+ T cells from blood, with Jurkat cell RNA spiked in. The subset was: FACS-sorted CD8+CD4-CCR7+CD45RA+ naive T cells. Receptor source: a human donor in good health. Some libraries in this study had Jurkat cell RNA spiked in.

The V and J genes are TRBV7-9 and TRBJ2-1; D is perhaps TRBD2 (6 bases). Germline lookup yields CDR1 SEHNR and CDR2 FQNEAQ (reference sequence). Trimming cost V 4 bases and J 6 bases, with 13 bases left between them. The CDR3 runs 14 residues. The CDR3: CASSSIPGANEQFF. Written as DNA, the CDR3 is TGTGCCAGCAGCTCTATTCCGGGAGCCAATGAGCAGTTCTTC.

This clonotype was seen ten or more times. The chain has TRBV20-1 and TRBJ2-3; 7 nucleotides match TRBD2. Germline loops: CDR1 DFQATT, CDR2 SNEGSKA (reference sequence). V lost 6 bases to trimming and J lost 2 bases; unmatched junction nucleotides: 5. The CDR3 extends over 13 amino acids. DNA of the CDR3: TGCAGTGCCCACAGCGGGGACACAGATACGCAGTATTTT. This translates into CSAHSGDTDTQYF.

This clonotype was found many times. The CDR3 spells CASSYRDIPGELFF. For the CDR3, the DNA is TGTGCCAGCAGTTACCGGGACATCCCCGGGGAGCTGTTTTTT. V and J are TRBV28 and TRBJ2-2; the D gene is possibly TRBD1 (6 bases). CDR3 length equals 14 residues. Germline CDR1 reads MDHEN; CDR2 reads SYDVKM. The V end lost 4 bases, the J end lost 6 bases, and 12 bases lay between the germline ends.

This rearrangement joins TRBV27 to TRBJ2-2; D is ambiguous. This CDR3 region has 12 residues. Trimming pared 5 bases from V and 7 bases from J, leaving 8 bases between. Germline loops: CDR1 MNHEY, CDR2 SMNVEV (reference sequence). This CDR3 is CASSPFFGELFF. The CDR3 DNA reads as TGTGCCAGCAGTCCCTTCTTCGGGGAGCTGTTTTTT.

With regard to this clonotype: A much larger clonotype is one base distant, so this may be a read error. The conserved closing phenylalanine or tryptophan is absent in this CDR3, likely reflecting a read error. The V and J genes are TRBV19 and TRBJ2-7; D is perhaps TRBD2 (5 bases). Between the trimmed V and J ends, which lost 3 bases and 3 bases, there was a span of 12 bases. The CDR3 runs to 14 residues. From germline, CDR1 is LNHDA and CDR2 SQIVND (reference sequence). The CDR3, as DNA: TGTGCCAGTAGTATGGGCCTCGGGAACTACGAGCAGTACCTC. It specifies CASSMGLGNYEQYL.

This clonotype was seen repeatedly, ten times or more. The chain employs TRBV15 and TRBJ2-2, with D perhaps matching TRBD1 (5 bases). Germline V gives CDR1 LNHNV, CDR2 YYDKDF (reference sequence). This CDR3 is built from 19 residues. Between the trimmed V and J ends, which lost 0 bases and 0 bases, there was a span of 17 bases. The CDR3 here is CATSRDWRQGISNTGELFF. The CDR3 DNA reads as TGTGCCACCAGCAGAGATTGGCGGCAGGGAATTTCGAACACCGGGGAGCTGTTTTTT.

In its sample, this clonotype was seen once. A much larger clone sits a single nucleotide away, making a read error possible. The V and J genes are TRBV25-1 and TRBJ2-7, with unresolved D. Per the germline V gene, CDR1 is MGHDK and CDR2 is SYGVNS. V was shortened by 3 bases and J by 0 bases, with 6 bases between the two germline ends. The CDR3 extends over 13 amino acids. CDR3 sequence (DNA): TGTGCCAGCAGTGATGTCGACTCCTACGAGCAGTACTTC. Translating it yields CASSDVDSYEQYF.

A remark on this clonotype: A much larger clone differs from this one at a single base, so this may be a read error. The chain uses TRBV27 and TRBJ2-7, with no clear D. Germline V gene sequence: CDR1 MNHEY, CDR2 SMNVEV (reference sequence). The CDR3 has 11 residues. Written as DNA, the CDR3 is TGTGTCAGCGCGAGCTCCTACGAGCAGTACTTC. This encodes CVSASSYEQYF.

This clonotype came up many times. The chain combines TRBV4-3 with TRBJ2-7, with D perhaps matching TRBD1 (5 bases). The germline V gene has CDR1 LGHNA and CDR2 YSLEER. V was trimmed by 8 bases and J by 6 bases, leaving 23 bases between them. This CDR3 is built from 15 residues. The DNA of the CDR3 is TGCGCCAGCGGATCGACCCGGGCAGGGATCGGCGAGCAGTACTTC. Protein sequence: CASGSTRAGIGEQYF.

J is TRBJ1-6 and V is TRBV19; 8 positions match TRBD1. The CDR3 totals 13 residues. V was pared by 10 bases and J by 8 bases, with 7 bases of the junction left unmatched. From germline, CDR1 is LNHDA and CDR2 SQIVND (reference sequence). In DNA form, the CDR3 reads TGTGCCACGGGGGGCAGGGGGCATTCACCCCTCCACTTT. Its translation is CATGGRGHSPLHF.

This clonotype was recorded many times. The V call is TRBV28, the J call TRBJ2-7; the match to TRBD1 covers 7 bases. This CDR3 region has 14 residues. V dropped 3 bases and J dropped 0; count of bases not matched to a gene: 2. From germline, CDR1 is MDHEN and CDR2 SYDVKM. CDR3 nucleotide sequence: TGTGCCAGCAGTTTGACAGGGAGCTCCTACGAGCAGTACTTC. Translation gives CASSLTGSSYEQYF.

At least ten counts were recorded for this clonotype. The J gene is TRBJ2-7, the V gene TRBV2; TRBD2 matches at 10 bases. The V and J ends lost 1 base and 5 bases, in that order; junction bases with no gene match: 5. Germline CDR1 SNHLY, CDR2 FYNNEI. The CDR3 is made up of 15 amino acids. CDR3 amino acids: CASSEDSGRFHEQYF. The CDR3 DNA sequence: TGTGCCAGCAGTGAAGATAGCGGGAGGTTCCACGAGCAGTACTTC.

This clonotype was observed at least ten times. The gene calls are TRBV10-3 and TRBJ2-7; D gene unclear. CDR1 and CDR2 (germline): ENHRY, SYGVKD. V lost 4 bases and J 1 base, leaving 5 bases between the germline ends. The CDR3 sequence is 12 residues long. CDR3 loop: CAISALSYEQYF. CDR3 DNA sequence: TGTGCCATCAGTGCTTTATCCTACGAGCAGTACTTC.

This clonotype was picked up many times. V gene TRBV15 combines with J gene TRBJ1-5; 9 bases align to TRBD1. CDR1 is LNHNV, CDR2 YYDKDF, per germline (reference sequence). The CDR3 is 15 residues long. Germline trimming cut 6 bases from V and 6 bases from J; bases unmatched to any gene: 9. The CDR3 region is CATSMGTGGGQPQHF. The DNA for the CDR3 is TGTGCCACCAGTATGGGAACAGGGGGCGGTCAGCCCCAGCATTTT.

This clonotype was seen many times. The chain recombines TRBV14 with TRBJ2-1; no firm D call. Germline CDR1 reads SGHDN; CDR2 reads FVKESK. The CDR3 is made up of 13 amino acids. The V end lost 10 bases, the J end lost 2 bases, and 12 bases lay between the germline ends. The CDR3 bases are TGTGCCACCTCCGACGCTACCTACAATGAGCAGTTCTTC. It translates to CATSDATYNEQFF. The variable domain in full, with the rest retrieved from reference TRBV14 and TRBJ2-1, is EAGVTQFPSHSVIEKGQTVTLRCDPISGHDNLYWYRRVMGKEIKFLLHFVKESKQDESGMPNNRFLAERTGGTYSTLKVQPAELEDSGVYFCATSDATYNEQFFGPGTRLTVL.